This TCR beta chain emerged from a study of T-cell memory formation after mild COVID-19. Overall study: Most TCR clusters belonged to a single donor. Study-level findings and limits: Chiefly within CM and EM were the contracting CD4+ clones; CD8+ ones were within EMRA.

TCRdb used MiXCR to reprocess the 5' RACE reads, holding one entry per CDR3 protein. In the table there are around 420,000 distinct CDR3 sequences, around 24% of which are singletons. This clonotype was seen only a few times. The antigen is unknown. The junction had 8 bases not matched to a gene; V was cut back by 4 bases and J by 2 bases. Germline lookup yields CDR1 SGHDT and CDR2 YYEEEE. The CDR3 loop spans 15 amino acids. The receptor was isolated from an adult woman who had mild COVID-19 (a few samples of this study predate the infection). Cell type and time point are not known. Sequencing was performed on PBMCs or a T cell subset sorted from them (not recorded which). The V and J genes are TRBV5-6 and TRBJ2-5, with 7 bases matching TRBD1. CDR3 in amino acids: CASSGTTGYQETQYF. The CDR3 region has the DNA TGTGCCAGCAGCGGAACGACAGGGTATCAAGAGACCCAGTACTTC.